This T cell receptor (beta chain) stems from a study of T cell responses to AZD1222 COVID-19 vaccine. Overall study context: Second-dose schedules of about 4 or about 12 weeks were combined. Study-wide findings and caveats: Only six individuals given AZD1222 were seropositive at baseline. Possibly, clonal diversity was underestimated; donors were largely white British and included more females.

Here immunoSEQ multiplex PCR was the method, and the copy in TCRdb shows in-frame clones only, minus some. The table shows approximately 100,000 clones, with 90% to 95% occurring only once. This CDR3 is built from 16 residues. The V gene's germline CDR1 is SGHNT and CDR2 YYREEE (reference sequence). V lost 0 bases and J 0 bases, leaving 11 bases between the germline ends. Of note for this clone: Its antigen is not identified.

This chain connects TRBV5-4 to TRBJ2-3; no definite D call. Specimen: peripheral blood, collected on day 0 of AZD1222 vaccination. This receptor was taken from an adult in good health. The CDR3, as DNA: TGTGCCAGCAGCTTGGCTTGGTTGGGGAGCACAGATACGCAGTATTTT. Protein product: CASSLAWLGSTDTQYF.